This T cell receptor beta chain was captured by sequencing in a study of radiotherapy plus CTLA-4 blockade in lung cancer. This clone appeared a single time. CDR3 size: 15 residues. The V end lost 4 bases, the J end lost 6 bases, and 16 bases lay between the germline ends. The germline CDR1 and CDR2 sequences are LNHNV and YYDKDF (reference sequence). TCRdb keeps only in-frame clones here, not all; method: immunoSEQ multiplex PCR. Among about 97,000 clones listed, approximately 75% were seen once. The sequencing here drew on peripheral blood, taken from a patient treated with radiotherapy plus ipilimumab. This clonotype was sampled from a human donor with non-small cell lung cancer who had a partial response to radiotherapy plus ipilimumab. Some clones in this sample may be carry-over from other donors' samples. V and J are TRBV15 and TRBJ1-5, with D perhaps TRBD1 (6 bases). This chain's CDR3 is CATSKGRGGFQPQHF. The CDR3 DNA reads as TGTGCCACCAGCAAAGGGCGGGGGGGCTTTCAGCCCCAGCATTTT. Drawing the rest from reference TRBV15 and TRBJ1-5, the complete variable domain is DAMVIQNPRYQVTQFGKPVTLSCSQTLNHNVMYWYQQKSSQAPKLLFHYYDKDFNNEADTPDNFQSRRPNTSFCFLDIRSPGLGDTAMYLCATSKGRGGFQPQHFGDGTRLSIL.